The 24 T cell receptor beta chains below come from one sample, sequenced in a study of blood T cell repertoires in COVID-19 (dated by TCRdb to the early 2020s). Receptors were amplified or captured by the immunoSEQ multiplex PCR assay. The source is immuneACCESS, and TCRdb retained only in-frame sequences with V and J called. Part of the clones is not carried over; for the studies checked, unresolved V genes explain less than half of this, and the remainder is unexplained. For this sample there are under 300,000 clones; 88% appear just once. The top ten constitute 2% of the sample. Source material: PBMCs or T cells enriched from blood (not recorded which). These receptors were collected from a woman in her sixties or seventies in a cohort exposed to, infected with or recovered from COVID-19 (not recorded which).

The rearrangement links TRBV2 to TRBJ2-5; D possibly corresponds to TRBD1 (5 bases). Per the germline V gene, CDR1 is SNHLY and CDR2 is FYNNEI. The CDR3 is made up of 11 amino acids. Trimming stripped 5 bases from V and 5 bases from J, with 6 bases between. DNA for the CDR3: TGTGCCAGCAGTCCAGGGGAGACCCAGTACTTC. Translating gives CASSPGETQYF.

The chain is built from TRBV5-1 and TRBJ2-1, with D perhaps TRBD1 (5 bases). The CDR3 totals 17 residues. CDR1 and CDR2 from the germline V gene are SGHRS and YFSETQ. Trimming shortened V by 0 bases and J by 0 bases, and 13 bases separated the two germline ends. The CDR3 here is CASSLAGSGLSYNEQFF. For the CDR3, the DNA is TGCGCCAGCAGCTTGGCAGGGTCAGGTCTCTCCTACAATGAGCAGTTCTTC. The variable domain in full, with the rest retrieved from reference TRBV5-1 and TRBJ2-1, is KAGVTQTPRYLIKTRGQQVTLSCSPISGHRSVSWYQQTPGQGLQFLFEYFSETQRNKGNFPGRFSGRQFSNSRSEMNVSTLELGDSALYLCASSLAGSGLSYNEQFFGPGTRLTVL.

This clone was found once. The genes are TRBV2 and TRBJ2-3; a possible D gene is TRBD1 (5 bases). The CDR3 loop spans 15 amino acids. V lost 5 bases and J lost 1, with 13 bases in between. CDR1 is SNHLY, CDR2 FYNNEI, per germline. The DNA of the CDR3 is TGTGCCAGCAGTCCCCAGGGCCTCGGCACAGATACGCAGTATTTT. Protein product: CASSPQGLGTDTQYF.

The rearrangement links TRBV19 to TRBJ1-4, with D possibly TRBD1 on 6 matching bases. CDR3 size: 13 residues. CDR1 and CDR2 from the germline V gene are LNHDA and SQIVND (reference sequence). V dropped 8 bases and J dropped 5 bases, with 12 bases sitting between them. CDR3 DNA sequence: TGTGCCAGTTCCCAGGGGATCAATGAAAAACTGTTTTTT. Protein product: CASSQGINEKLFF. The variable domain in full, with the rest retrieved from reference TRBV19 and TRBJ1-4, is DGGITQSPKYLFRKEGQNVTLSCEQNLNHDAMYWYRQDPGQGLRLIYYSQIVNDFQKGDIAEGYSVSREKKESFPLTVTSAQKNPTAFYLCASSQGINEKLFFGSGTQLSVL.

CDR3 region: CASRLGAGDSYNEQFF. DNA of the CDR3: TGTGCCAGCAGACTGGGAGCAGGGGACTCCTACAATGAGCAGTTCTTC. The chain recombines TRBV4-2 with TRBJ2-1, with D tentatively TRBD1 (6 bases). CDR1 and CDR2 from the germline V gene are LGHNA and YNFKEQ. Trimming pared 6 bases from V and 0 bases from J, leaving 15 bases between. This CDR3 is built from 16 residues.

The V and J genes are TRBV12-3 or TRBV12-4 and TRBJ1-2; the match to TRBD1 covers 8 bases. Unmatched junction bases numbered 9, after V lost 8 bases and J lost 7 bases. There are 13 residues in the CDR3. The CDR3 DNA is TGTGCCAGCCACCGGACAGGGTACGTTGGCTACACCTTC. Amino acid sequence: CASHRTGYVGYTF.

This chain links TRBV12-3 or TRBV12-4 with TRBJ2-2, with unresolved D. The CDR3 spans 12 residues. V gave up 3 bases and J gave up 7 bases, with 6 bases separating them. CDR3 sequence: CASSLRYGELFF. The CDR3 DNA sequence: TGTGCCAGCAGTTTGAGATACGGGGAGCTGTTTTTT.

CDR3 DNA sequence: TGTGCCAGCAAACCGGGACAGGGGAGCAATCAGCCCCAGCATTTT. Amino acid sequence: CASKPGQGSNQPQHF. This chain joins TRBV6-5 and TRBJ1-5, with 10 bases lining up with TRBD1. There are 15 residues in the CDR3. Germline trimming cut 7 bases from V and 1 base from J; bases unmatched to any gene: 4. Germline values: CDR1 MNHEY, CDR2 SVGAGI.

J is TRBJ2-7 and V is TRBV7-9; 7 nucleotides agree with TRBD1. The J segment lost 1 base and the V segment lost 4 bases, leaving 4 bases of the junction unmatched. The length of the CDR3 is 14 residues. Germline assignment: CDR1 SEHNR and CDR2 FQNEAQ (reference sequence). The CDR3 here is CASSSETGSYEQYF. DNA of the CDR3: TGTGCCAGCAGCTCCGAGACAGGGTCCTACGAGCAGTACTTC.

This clone has only a few counts. V is TRBV6-5 and J is TRBJ1-1; D not resolved. CDR1 is MNHEY, CDR2 SVGAGI, per germline. The CDR3 has 14 residues. V dropped 5 bases and J dropped 0 bases, with 10 bases sitting between them. CDR3 sequence reads: CASSPWEMNTEAFF. Written as DNA, the CDR3 is TGTGCCAGCAGTCCCTGGGAGATGAACACTGAAGCTTTCTTT.

The chain employs TRBV7-3 and TRBJ2-3; TRBD1 agrees at 9 bases. The V and J ends lost 5 bases and 2 bases, in that order; junction bases with no gene match: 8. CDR3 length equals 16 residues. CDR1 is SGHTA, CDR2 FQGTGA, per germline. The CDR3 sequence: CASSIAGTGNTDTQYF. DNA for the CDR3: TGTGCCAGCAGCATAGCCGGGACAGGGAACACAGATACGCAGTATTTT.

The chain joins TRBV5-1 to TRBJ1-6; possibly TRBD1 for D (5 bases). The CDR3 loop spans 15 amino acids. V lost 0 bases, J lost 9 bases, and 13 bases lay in between. The germline V gene encodes CDR1 SGHRS and CDR2 YFSETQ. CDR3 in DNA: TGCGCCAGCAGCTTGGAGAAGGGGCCGTCTTCACCCCTCCACTTT. Protein product: CASSLEKGPSSPLHF.

The rearrangement uses TRBV27 and TRBJ2-3; TRBD1 agrees at 7 bases. CDR1 and CDR2 from the germline V gene are MNHEY and SMNVEV (reference sequence). CDR3 length: 15 residues. J was trimmed by 4 bases and V by 7 bases; bases with no gene match: 11. DNA for the CDR3: TGTGCCAGCACCCCCATTGTAGGGGGCGCAGATACGCAGTATTTT. Amino acid sequence: CASTPIVGGADTQYF.

The V gene is TRBV3-1 (or the pseudogene TRBV3-2), the J gene TRBJ1-5; no reliable D call. This CDR3 region has 13 residues. V dropped 4 bases and J dropped 2 bases, with 6 bases sitting between them. Germline CDR1 and CDR2: LGHDT and YNNKEL (reference sequence). DNA of the CDR3: TGTGCCAGCAGCCGCAGTCGCAATCAGCCCCAGCATTTT. Protein: CASSRSRNQPQHF.

The chain couples TRBV19 to TRBJ1-1; 7 bases map to TRBD1. The CDR3 has 16 amino acids. The germline gives CDR1 LNHDA, CDR2 SQIVND (reference sequence). The ends lost 6 bases at V and 1 base at J; junction bases unmatched: 11. The CDR3 coding sequence is TGTGCCAGTAGGAGCGACAGGGCCCCCAAGAACACTGAAGCTTTCTTT. It encodes CASRSDRAPKNTEAFF.

This clone was counted a single time. This chain links TRBV15 with TRBJ2-1; tentative D call: TRBD2 (5 bases). Germline CDR1 is LNHNV and CDR2 is YYDKDF (reference sequence). Deletions cut 5 bases from V and 0 bases from J, with 5 bases between. CDR3 length equals 13 residues. CDR3 sequence (DNA): TGTGCCACCAGCGGGAGCTCCTACAATGAGCAGTTCTTC. It translates to CATSGSSYNEQFF. Filled out from reference TRBV15 and TRBJ2-1, the complete variable domain reads DAMVIQNPRYQVTQFGKPVTLSCSQTLNHNVMYWYQQKSSQAPKLLFHYYDKDFNNEADTPDNFQSRRPNTSFCFLDIRSPGLGDTAMYLCATSGSSYNEQFFGPGTRLTVL.

The count of this clone is one. This chain joins TRBV5-1 and TRBJ2-7, with 9 bases fitting TRBD2. The CDR3 consists of 15 residues. The V and J ends lost 0 bases and 3 bases, in that order; junction bases with no gene match: 4. The germline CDR1 and CDR2 sequences are SGHRS and YFSETQ. The CDR3 protein is CASSLVAGVNYEQYF. The CDR3 nucleotides read TGCGCCAGCAGCTTGGTAGCGGGAGTAAACTACGAGCAGTACTTC.

This chain links TRBV28 with TRBJ1-3; unclear D gene. The germline V gene has CDR1 MDHEN and CDR2 SYDVKM. This CDR3 has 17 amino acids. The germline V and J ends were trimmed by 7 bases and 0 bases, with 19 bases remaining between them. The CDR3 sequence: CASIPKVGRSSGNTIYF. The DNA of the CDR3 is TGTGCCAGCATCCCTAAGGTGGGGAGAAGCTCTGGAAACACCATATATTTT.

This clone has just a few counts. The genes are TRBV7-9 and TRBJ2-5; maybe TRBD2 (5 bases). In germline, CDR1 is SEHNR, CDR2 FQNEAQ (reference sequence). Trimming took off 5 bases at V and 2 bases at J, with 18 bases between the two ends. The CDR3 runs 16 residues. The CDR3 DNA follows: TGTGCCAGCAGCCCGGCGCACACGAGGGAACAAGAGACCCAGTACTTC. It yields the protein CASSPAHTREQETQYF.

The V and J genes are TRBV5-1 and TRBJ2-5; 7 bases agree with TRBD2. The V and J ends lost 2 bases and 5 bases, in that order; junction bases with no gene match: 6. CDR3 size: 14 residues. Per the germline V gene, CDR1 is SGHRS and CDR2 is YFSETQ. Here the CDR3 reads CASSFQGGSETQYF. As DNA, the CDR3 is TGCGCCAGCAGCTTTCAGGGAGGGTCGGAGACCCAGTACTTC.

Only a few counts were recorded for this clone. The chain joins TRBV12-3 or TRBV12-4 to TRBJ1-2, with D maybe TRBD1 (5 bases). V lost 4 bases and J 3 bases, leaving 9 bases between the germline ends. This CDR3 has 13 amino acids. The CDR3 sequence is CASSSQGHYGYTF. The CDR3 nucleotides read TGTGCCAGCAGTTCGCAGGGCCACTATGGCTACACCTTC.

The gene calls are TRBV27 and TRBJ2-7, with 9 bases that match TRBD2. V trimming: 6 bases; J trimming: 5 bases; junction bases outside the gene matches: 11. The CDR3 contains 15 residues. Germline assignment: CDR1 MNHEY and CDR2 SMNVEV (reference sequence). The CDR3 DNA reads as TGTGCCAGCAGGGCGCTCGAAGCGGGAGGAAACGAGCAGTACTTC. It is translated as CASRALEAGGNEQYF.

This chain connects TRBV5-1 to TRBJ2-3, with 12 bases fitting TRBD1. J was trimmed by 9 bases and V by 4 bases; bases with no gene match: 9. The germline gives CDR1 SGHRS, CDR2 YFSETQ. The CDR3 loop spans 15 amino acids. The CDR3 loop is CASSPQGTGGRTQYF. The CDR3 nucleotides read TGCGCCAGCAGCCCCCAGGGGACAGGGGGCAGAACGCAGTATTTT.

This rearrangement joins TRBV28 to TRBJ1-1; no reliable D call. CDR1 and CDR2 from the germline V gene are MDHEN and SYDVKM. Trimming pared 2 bases from V and 1 base from J, leaving 8 bases between. There are 14 residues in the CDR3. In DNA form, the CDR3 reads TGTGCCAGCAGTTTAAGGCGGAGGAACACTGAAGCTTTCTTT. Residues: CASSLRRRNTEAFF.